A single sample gave rise to the 25 T cell receptor beta chains below, sequenced in a study of blood T cell repertoires in COVID-19. Repertoires were generated with immunoSEQ multiplex PCR, while TCRdb's copy carries only in-frame clones and drops some. The sample carries roughly 300,000 clones, roughly 93% recorded once. The sample comprised PBMCs or T cells enriched from blood (not recorded which). The origin of the receptors is a woman aged 40 to 49 with acute COVID-19.

This rearrangement joins TRBV12-3 or TRBV12-4 to TRBJ1-2, with D unclear. The CDR3 is made up of 13 amino acids. Trimming cost V 5 bases and J 5 bases, with 12 bases left between them. The CDR3: CASSARRGYGYTF. CDR3 DNA: TGTGCCAGCAGTGCCCGGCGGGGTTATGGCTACACCTTC.

The chain has TRBV24-1 and TRBJ2-2, with D possibly TRBD1 on 6 matching bases. Germline V gives CDR1 KGHDR, CDR2 SFDVKD. This CDR3 spans 13 amino acids. V was trimmed by 6 bases and J by 5 bases, leaving 9 bases between them. CDR3 residues: CATSRQVTGELFF. The CDR3 DNA reads as TGTGCCACCAGTCGACAGGTGACCGGGGAGCTGTTTTTT.

The chain recombines TRBV19 with TRBJ1-1; D remains ambiguous. This CDR3 has 16 residues. V lost 7 bases, J lost 3 bases, and 21 bases lay in between. Looked up from germline, CDR1 is LNHDA and CDR2 is SQIVND (reference sequence). CDR3 sequence: CASTDNTRGRDTEAFF. CDR3 coding DNA: TGTGCCAGTACCGATAATACGAGAGGGAGGGACACTGAAGCTTTCTTT.

The V gene is TRBV4-3, the J gene TRBJ1-5; the D gene is possibly TRBD1 (6 bases). The CDR3 has 15 residues. Per germline, CDR1 LGHNA and CDR2 YSLEER. V lost 0 bases to trimming and J lost 7 bases, with 13 bases between them. Here the CDR3 DNA reads TGCGCCAGCAGCCAAGATCTGGACAGCGACCAGCCCCAGCATTTT. Translated: CASSQDLDSDQPQHF.

The CDR3 spells CASSVSPDRGYEQYF. The CDR3 nucleotides read TGTGCCAGCAGCGTTAGTCCGGACAGGGGTTACGAGCAGTACTTC. This chain links TRBV5-4 with TRBJ2-7; TRBD1 aligns across 9 bases. The CDR3 totals 15 residues. Germline V CDR1 and CDR2: SGHNT, YYREEE (reference sequence). J was trimmed by 4 bases and V by 4 bases; bases with no gene match: 9.

The chain carries TRBV6-5 and TRBJ2-3, with 12 bases that match TRBD1. From germline, CDR1 is MNHEY and CDR2 SVGAGI. V shed 10 bases and J 5 bases; nucleotides not matched to a gene: 10. This CDR3 contains 15 residues. The CDR3 DNA reads TGTGCCACCATACGGGGGACAGGGGGCTTAGATACGCAGTATTTT. Translation gives CATIRGTGGLDTQYF.

The CDR3 DNA follows: TGTGCCAGCAGCCGGGACAGGCAGTACGAGCAGTACTTC. This gives the protein CASSRDRQYEQYF. The rearrangement links TRBV6-5 to TRBJ2-7, with 8 bases identical to TRBD1. V gave up 6 bases and J gave up 4 bases; unmatched junction bases: 5. The CDR3 runs 13 residues. Germline CDR1 and CDR2: MNHEY and SVGAGI.

This clone was detected once. The genes are TRBV30 and TRBJ2-7; 10 bases align to TRBD1. V shed 2 bases, J shed 6 bases, and the junction held 4 bases outside the gene matches. Germline V CDR1 and CDR2: GTSNPN, SVGIG (reference sequence). CDR3 length: 13 amino acids. The CDR3 DNA follows: TGTGCCTGGAGTACGGGACAGGGGACCGAGCAGTACTTC. It encodes CAWSTGQGTEQYF.

This clone was detected once. This sequence joins TRBV25-1 and TRBJ2-5, with 7 bases fitting TRBD2. CDR1 and CDR2 from the germline V gene are MGHDK and SYGVNS. This CDR3 region has 13 residues. After removal of 8 bases from V and 5 bases from J, the junction contained 8 bases not matched to a gene. CDR3 amino acids: CASGRAGVETQYF. DNA for the CDR3: TGTGCCAGCGGGAGGGCGGGAGTGGAGACCCAGTACTTC.

The CDR3 spells CASSVRGNSNQPQHF. CDR3 DNA: TGTGCCAGCAGTGTGCGGGGCAATAGCAATCAGCCCCAGCATTTT. The J gene is TRBJ1-5, the V gene TRBV2; the D gene is possibly TRBD1 (5 bases). The CDR3 consists of 15 residues. V lost 4 bases to trimming and J lost 0 bases, with 10 bases between them. Germline CDR1 SNHLY, CDR2 FYNNEI. Full variable domain (outside the CDR3, taken from reference TRBV2 and TRBJ1-5): EPEVTQTPSHQVTQMGQEVILRCVPISNHLYFYWYRQILGQKVEFLVSFYNNEISEKSEIFDDQFSVERPDGSNFTLKIRSTKLEDSAMYFCASSVRGNSNQPQHFGDGTRLSIL.

The chain is built from TRBV6-5 and TRBJ1-1; TRBD1 aligns across 10 bases. The CDR3 runs 14 residues. Germline loops: CDR1 MNHEY, CDR2 SVGAGI. The V segment lost 3 bases and the J segment 7 bases; nucleotides outside the gene matches: 5. The CDR3: CASSYRGQGNEAFF. The DNA of the CDR3 is TGTGCCAGCAGTTATAGGGGACAGGGGAATGAAGCTTTCTTT.

V and J are TRBV5-6 and TRBJ2-7; weak D call: TRBD2 (6 bases). CDR3 size: 12 residues. V gave up 7 bases and J gave up 0 bases, with 8 bases separating them. Germline CDR1 is SGHDT and CDR2 is YYEEEE. CDR3 bases: TGTGCCAGCCAGGGACTCTCCTACGAGCAGTACTTC. It yields the protein CASQGLSYEQYF.

This chain uses TRBV4-3 with TRBJ2-2; TRBD1 matches at 11 bases. Germline lookup yields CDR1 LGHNA and CDR2 YSLEER. The CDR3 spans 18 residues. The V and J ends lost 4 bases and 6 bases, in that order; junction bases with no gene match: 13. CDR3 sequence: CASSLIGQGASVAGELFF. CDR3 bases: TGCGCCAGCAGCCTGATTGGACAGGGGGCCTCCGTGGCCGGGGAGCTGTTTTTT.

With respect to this clone: Other DNA sequences of this sample code for an identical CDR3. The V gene is TRBV5-4, the J gene TRBJ2-1, with 8 bases identical to TRBD1. There are 15 residues in the CDR3. With 2 bases clipped from V and 1 base from J, the junction kept 2 bases outside the gene matches. Germline V CDR1 and CDR2: SGHNT, YYREEE (reference sequence). The CDR3 bases are TGTGCCAGCAGCTTAACAGGGGGATCCTACAATGAGCAGTTCTTC. Encoded protein: CASSLTGGSYNEQFF.

This clone appeared once. The CDR3 nucleotides are TGTGCCGGAGACAGGGGGCCTTCTGAAGCTTTCTTT. Translating gives CAGDRGPSEAFF. The chain is built from TRBV30 and TRBJ1-1; 10 nucleotides line up with TRBD1. Germline V CDR1 and CDR2: GTSNPN, SVGIG (reference sequence). J lost 6 bases, V lost 8 bases, and 6 bases had no gene match. The CDR3 has 12 amino acids.

The V and J genes are TRBV30 and TRBJ2-1; tentative D call: TRBD1 (6 bases). CDR1 is GTSNPN and CDR2 is SVGIG in the germline V gene (reference sequence). With 0 bases removed from V and 2 bases from J, the gap between germline ends came to 14 bases. CDR3 size: 16 residues. The CDR3 DNA sequence: TGTGCCTGGAGTGTTTCCCTACAGGGCCCCTACAATGAGCAGTTCTTC. Translated, it gives CAWSVSLQGPYNEQFF.

The sample holds one count of this clone. Distinct nucleotide sequences in the sample also encode this CDR3. The chain uses TRBV28 and TRBJ2-2; D remains ambiguous. Germline CDR1 is MDHEN and CDR2 is SYDVKM. The V gene lost 4 bases and the J gene lost 4 bases, with 7 bases spanning the gap. The CDR3 length is 13 residues. The CDR3 reads CASSSGGTGELFF. DNA for the CDR3: TGTGCCAGCAGTTCCGGCGGCACCGGGGAGCTGTTTTTT.

CDR3 in amino acids: CASIPTGVGEKLFF. In nucleotides, the CDR3 is TGTGCCAGCATACCGACAGGGGTGGGTGAAAAACTGTTTTTT. This chain links TRBV28 with TRBJ1-4; 8 bases match TRBD1. The germline V gene has CDR1 MDHEN and CDR2 SYDVKM. J gave up 7 bases and V 7 bases, and 8 bases lay outside the gene matches. The CDR3 covers 14 residues.

Regarding this clone: The same CDR3 can be traced to other DNA sequences in this sample. The genes are TRBV5-4 and TRBJ2-2; 10 bases fit TRBD1. The CDR3 is 15 residues long. The J segment lost 3 bases and the V segment lost 4 bases, leaving 3 bases of the junction unmatched. CDR1 and CDR2 (germline): SGHNT, YYREEE (reference sequence). The chain's CDR3 is CASSPGTGDTGELFF. The DNA for the CDR3 is TGTGCCAGCAGCCCCGGGACAGGGGACACCGGGGAGCTGTTTTTT.

This sequence joins TRBV24-1 and TRBJ2-3; D may be TRBD2 (6 bases). V lost 2 bases and J 1 base, leaving 9 bases between the germline ends. This CDR3 comprises 15 residues. Germline V gene sequence: CDR1 KGHDR, CDR2 SFDVKD. The CDR3 reads CATSDWGGGTDTQYF. DNA of the CDR3: TGTGCCACCAGTGATTGGGGAGGAGGCACAGATACGCAGTATTTT.

The chain has TRBV19 and TRBJ1-2; D is unresolved. Germline V lookup: CDR1 LNHDA, CDR2 SQIVND (reference sequence). The CDR3 runs to 12 residues. With 3 bases removed from V and 7 bases from J, the gap between germline ends came to 9 bases. CDR3 protein: CASSMRAVGYTF. The CDR3 nucleotides are TGTGCCAGTAGTATGAGGGCCGTTGGCTACACCTTC.

This clone was found once. CDR3 in amino acids: CASSYQLAGGPYEQYF. In nucleotides, the CDR3 is TGTGCCAGCAGTTACCAGCTAGCGGGAGGGCCCTACGAGCAGTACTTC. The chain employs TRBV6-6 and TRBJ2-7; TRBD2 aligns across 12 bases. The germline V gene has CDR1 MNHNY and CDR2 SVGAGI (reference sequence). CDR3 length: 16 amino acids. V dropped 2 bases and J dropped 2; count of bases not matched to a gene: 4.

This clone has only one observation. The rearrangement links TRBV5-8 to TRBJ2-5; D is unclear. Germline CDR1 is SGHTS and CDR2 is YDEGEE. This CDR3 region has 11 residues. Deletions cut 0 bases from V and 5 bases from J, with 2 bases between. CDR3 nucleotides: TGTGCCAGCAGCTTGGCGGAGACCCAGTACTTC. Amino acids: CASSLAETQYF.

V and J are TRBV6-5 and TRBJ2-2; D gene unclear. V was clipped by 1 base and J by 2 bases, with 11 bases between them. The CDR3 runs 16 residues. Germline CDR1 MNHEY, CDR2 SVGAGI. This chain's CDR3 is CASSYWQAANTGELFF. The DNA of the CDR3 is TGTGCCAGCAGTTACTGGCAGGCTGCCAACACCGGGGAGCTGTTTTTT.

This chain uses TRBV5-1 with TRBJ1-1; a possible D gene is TRBD1 (5 bases). V dropped 6 bases and J dropped 0 bases, with 15 bases sitting between them. The CDR3 is 15 amino acids. Germline CDR1 SGHRS, CDR2 YFSETQ. This CDR3 is CASNFNTGMNTEAFF. The CDR3 DNA reads TGCGCCAGCAACTTCAACACAGGAATGAACACTGAAGCTTTCTTT.